This T cell receptor beta chain was captured in a study of blood T cells in healthy people across ages. This clonotype has only a few counts. Antigen specificity is unknown. A second PCR, run for roughly 7 to 12 cycles, used a sample-barcoded 5' primer plus a J-beta primer mix. One entry per CDR3 protein results from TCRdb running MiXCR on the 5' RACE reads. The top ten hold over 10% of the sample, which has 850,000 to 1,100,000 distinct CDR3 sequences, around two fifths seen once. CDR3 length: 16 residues. J lost 1 base, V lost 1 base, and 6 bases had no gene match. Overall study findings and caveats: Estimates based on one million T cells were treated as lower bounds.

The rearrangement uses TRBV12-3 or TRBV12-4 and TRBJ1-1; TRBD1 agrees at 7 bases. Sequenced input: blood. The sequence came from a man younger than 35 in good health. The DNA for the CDR3 is TGTGCCAGCAGTTTAGGAACAGGGGCCAAGAACACTGAAGCTTTCTTT. Translating gives CASSLGTGAKNTEAFF.